This T cell receptor (beta chain) was retrieved from a study of T-cell memory formation after mild COVID-19. Study results and caveats: Day 15 to 85 contracting clones showed balanced CD4/CD8; day 15 to 37 expanders favored CD4+.

This CDR3 has 13 residues. Trimming took 6 bases from V and 6 from J; bases not matched to a gene: 4. Germline assignment: CDR1 LGHDT and CDR2 YNNKEL (reference sequence). The sample holds a few counts of this clonotype. Its antigen remains unknown. Using its own MiXCR run on the 5' RACE reads, TCRdb lists one record per CDR3 protein. The sample includes roughly 120,000 distinct CDR3 sequences, 15% to 20% of them seen just once. The specimen sequenced was PBMCs or a T cell subset sorted from them (not recorded which). The V and J genes are TRBV3-1 and TRBJ1-3; TRBD1 agrees at 8 bases. This clonotype was obtained from an adult woman who had mild COVID-19 (a few samples of this study predate the infection). Cell type and time point are not known. CDR3 protein: CASRLQGENTIYF. CDR3 in DNA: TGTGCCAGCAGACTACAGGGGGAAAACACCATATATTTT.